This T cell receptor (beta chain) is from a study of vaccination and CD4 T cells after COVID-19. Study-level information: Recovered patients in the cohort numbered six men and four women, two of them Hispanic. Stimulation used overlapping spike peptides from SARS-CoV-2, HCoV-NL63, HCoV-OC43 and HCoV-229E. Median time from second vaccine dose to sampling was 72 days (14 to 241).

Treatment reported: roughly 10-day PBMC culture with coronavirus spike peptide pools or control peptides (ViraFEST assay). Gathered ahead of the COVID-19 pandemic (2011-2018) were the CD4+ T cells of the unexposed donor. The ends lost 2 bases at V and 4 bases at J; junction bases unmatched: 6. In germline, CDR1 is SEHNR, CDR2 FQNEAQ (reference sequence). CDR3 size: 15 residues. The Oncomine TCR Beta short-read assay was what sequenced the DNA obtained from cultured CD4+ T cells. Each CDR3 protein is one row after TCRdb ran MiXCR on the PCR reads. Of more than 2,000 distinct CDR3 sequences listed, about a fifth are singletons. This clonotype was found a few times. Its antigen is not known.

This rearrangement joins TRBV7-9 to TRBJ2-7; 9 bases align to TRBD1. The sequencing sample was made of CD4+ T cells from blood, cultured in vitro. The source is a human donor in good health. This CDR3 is CASSLTGQGIYEQYF. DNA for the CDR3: TGTGCCAGCAGCTTAACGGGACAGGGTATTTACGAGCAGTACTTC.